These 18 T cell receptor beta chains originate from one sample sequenced in a study of T cell responses to AZD1222 COVID-19 vaccine. Here immunoSEQ multiplex PCR was the method, and the copy in TCRdb shows in-frame clones only, minus some. The data contain tens of thousands of clones, 83% of them singletons. Sequencing was performed on peripheral blood, taken on day 0 of AZD1222 vaccination. Receptor source: an adult in good health.

The J gene is TRBJ2-2, the V gene TRBV28; D possibly matches TRBD1 or TRBD2 (5 bases each). The CDR3 loop spans 16 amino acids. CDR1 and CDR2 (germline): MDHEN, SYDVKM. V lost 9 bases and J lost 0, with 17 bases in between. CDR3 DNA: TGTGCCAGTGTCAACTCCGGGACCCCGAACACCGGGGAGCTGTTTTTT. As protein: CASVNSGTPNTGELFF.

The CDR3 region has the DNA TGTGCCAGCAGCCAAGAACGAGGACAGGGGGTGGTCGAGCAGTACTTC. Translated, it gives CASSQERGQGVVEQYF. This rearrangement joins TRBV14 to TRBJ2-7; 10 bases line up with TRBD1. Looked up from germline, CDR1 is SGHDN and CDR2 is FVKESK. The CDR3 is 16 residues long. The ends lost 0 bases at V and 6 bases at J; junction bases unmatched: 8.

The genes are TRBV4-3 and TRBJ2-2; a possible D gene is TRBD1 (5 bases). The germline gives CDR1 LGHNA, CDR2 YSLEER. CDR3 size: 17 residues. Trimming stripped 0 bases from V and 0 bases from J, with 11 bases between. Here the CDR3 reads CASSQDLQGANTGELFF. DNA of the CDR3: TGCGCCAGCAGCCAAGATTTGCAGGGCGCGAACACCGGGGAGCTGTTTTTT.

This chain uses TRBV6-4 with TRBJ2-6; no definite D call. Germline CDR1 MRHNA, CDR2 SNTAGT. The V and J ends lost 3 bases and 0 bases respectively, with 6 bases between them. This CDR3 has 15 residues. Here the CDR3 DNA reads TGTGCCAGCAGTGAGAAGTTCTCTGGGGCCAACGTCCTGACTTTC. Its protein product is CASSEKFSGANVLTF.

This clone was recorded once. This chain uses TRBV30 with TRBJ1-1; no definite D call. This CDR3 region has 12 residues. The germline CDR1 and CDR2 sequences are GTSNPN and SVGIG (reference sequence). The ends were cut back, 3 bases at V and 5 bases at J, with 10 bases in the middle. The chain's CDR3 is CAWRTQWTEAFF. CDR3 sequence (DNA): TGTGCCTGGAGGACACAGTGGACTGAAGCTTTCTTT.

The rearrangement joins TRBV4-3 to TRBJ2-3; 9 nucleotides match TRBD2. Germline CDR1 and CDR2: LGHNA and YSLEER. The V segment lost 0 bases and the J segment 8 bases; nucleotides outside the gene matches: 6. The CDR3 has 15 amino acids. CDR3 loop: CASSQDRRGGTTQYF. The CDR3 DNA reads TGCGCCAGCAGCCAAGACCGGCGGGGGGGGACTACGCAGTATTTT.

The chain has TRBV5-1 and TRBJ1-3; D perhaps matches TRBD1 (6 bases). The CDR3 totals 15 residues. V gave up 5 bases and J gave up 3 bases, with 15 bases separating them. Germline V gene data show CDR1 as SGHRS and CDR2 as YFSETQ. The CDR3 spells CASSYDTGNGNTIYF. CDR3 in DNA: TGCGCCAGCAGTTACGACACAGGGAATGGAAACACCATATATTTT.

This rearrangement joins TRBV30 to TRBJ2-7; D may be TRBD1 (5 bases). V gave up 1 base and J gave up 3 bases, with 13 bases separating them. Germline V gene data show CDR1 as GTSNPN and CDR2 as SVGIG (reference sequence). This CDR3 has 14 amino acids. Here the CDR3 reads CAWSADRGLYEQYF. The CDR3 region has the DNA TGTGCCTGGAGTGCAGACAGAGGCCTCTACGAGCAGTACTTC.

J is TRBJ1-2 and V is TRBV10-3; D unresolved. In germline, CDR1 is ENHRY, CDR2 SYGVKD. Between the trimmed V and J ends, which lost 6 bases and 4 bases, there was a span of 18 bases. This CDR3 has 15 amino acids. The CDR3 sequence is CAISGSSSRGYGYTF. CDR3 sequence (DNA): TGTGCCATCAGCGGTAGCTCGTCACGCGGCTATGGCTACACCTTC.

This clone was seen once. The V gene is TRBV12-5, the J gene TRBJ1-3; D call uncertain. There are 12 residues in the CDR3. V was clipped by 6 bases and J by 8 bases, with 11 bases between them. CDR1 LGHNT and CDR2 FRNRAP come from the germline V gene. CDR3 nucleotides: TGTGCTAGTGGCCCGAGGCGCGACACCATATATTTT. This gives the protein CASGPRRDTIYF. Based on the CDR3 plus reference TRBV12-5 and TRBJ1-3, the full variable domain is DARVTQTPRHKVTEMGQEVTMRCQPILGHNTVFWYRQTMMQGLELLAYFRNRAPLDDSGMPKDRFSAEMPDATLATLKIQPSEPRDSAVYFCASGPRRDTIYFGEGSWLTVV.

V gene TRBV6-6 combines with J gene TRBJ2-5; D possibly corresponds to TRBD1 (6 bases). Germline lookup yields CDR1 MNHNY and CDR2 SVGAGI (reference sequence). Between the trimmed V and J ends, which lost 7 bases and 5 bases, there was a span of 17 bases. This CDR3 has 14 amino acids. CDR3 nucleotide sequence: TGTGCCAGCATCCTTCAGGGGATGGGGGAGACCCAGTACTTC. Protein sequence: CASILQGMGETQYF.

The V and J genes are TRBV3-1 (or the pseudogene TRBV3-2) and TRBJ1-2, with 11 bases fitting TRBD1. Germline trimming cut 3 bases from V and 5 bases from J; bases unmatched to any gene: 8. CDR1 is LGHDT and CDR2 is YNNKEL in the germline V gene (reference sequence). The CDR3 has 16 amino acids. The CDR3 sequence is CASSQTGQGAGYGYTF. CDR3 DNA: TGTGCCAGCAGCCAGACCGGACAGGGGGCCGGGTATGGCTACACCTTC.

The V call is TRBV5-4, the J call TRBJ2-5; no clear D gene. Germline-derived CDR1 and CDR2 are SGHNT and YYREEE (reference sequence). The CDR3 sequence is 13 residues long. The V end lost 3 bases, the J end lost 5 bases, and 11 bases lay between the germline ends. Here the CDR3 DNA reads TGTGCCAGCAGCTCCCAGGATTTGGAGACCCAGTACTTC. Translated, it gives CASSSQDLETQYF.

The chain links TRBV11-2 to TRBJ2-1, with D maybe TRBD2 (6 bases). The germline gives CDR1 SGHAT, CDR2 FQNNGV. Trimming took 6 bases from V and 3 from J, leaving 24 bases between them. This CDR3 has 18 amino acids. CDR3 in DNA: TGTGCCAGCAGTTTCCCGGGGGTCAGGCGGGGAAACTACAATGAGCAGTTCTTC. The encoded protein is CASSFPGVRRGNYNEQFF.

V gene TRBV5-1 combines with J gene TRBJ1-5; 8 nucleotides line up with TRBD1. Germline CDR1 reads SGHRS; CDR2 reads YFSETQ. V was pared by 0 bases and J by 1 base, with 3 bases of the junction left unmatched. CDR3 length equals 16 residues. In DNA, the CDR3 is TGCGCCAGCAGCTTGGGGGCAGGGGGCAGCAATCAGCCCCAGCATTTT. Its translation: CASSLGAGGSNQPQHF. Using reference TRBV5-1 and TRBJ1-5 for the parts outside the CDR3, the full variable domain is KAGVTQTPRYLIKTRGQQVTLSCSPISGHRSVSWYQQTPGQGLQFLFEYFSETQRNKGNFPGRFSGRQFSNSRSEMNVSTLELGDSALYLCASSLGAGGSNQPQHFGDGTRLSIL.

The chain combines TRBV6-2 or TRBV6-3 with TRBJ1-1; D gene unclear. The germline V gene encodes CDR1 MNHEY and CDR2 SVGEGT. CDR3 length equals 12 residues. Trimming left V 5 bases short and J 5 bases short, with 9 bases between. The CDR3 region has the DNA TGTGCCAGCAGTGGTCCTTGGACTGAAGCTTTCTTT. Encoded protein: CASSGPWTEAFF.

The rearrangement joins TRBV29-1 to TRBJ2-7, with 9 nucleotides matching TRBD2. With V trimmed by 1 base and J by 9 bases, 13 bases remained unmatched. The CDR3 has 15 residues. In germline, CDR1 is SQVTM, CDR2 ANQGSEA. Here the CDR3 DNA reads TGCAGCGTTGAAGGGCGGCTAGCGGGACGACTAGCGCAGTACTTC. Its translation is CSVEGRLAGRLAQYF.

The V and J genes are TRBV5-6 and TRBJ2-1; D might be TRBD2 (5 bases). Trimming stripped 6 bases from V and 9 bases from J, with 10 bases between. Per the germline V gene, CDR1 is SGHDT and CDR2 is YYEEEE. This CDR3 contains 11 residues. The CDR3, as DNA: TGTGCCAGCACCCAACGGGGTGAGCAGTTCTTC. As protein: CASTQRGEQFF.